The subject of this entry is one T cell receptor (beta chain). Antigen: not known. The entry originates in a study of T-cell reconstitution after alpha-beta-depleted transplantation in children. Study-wide points: About two months after transplant, alpha-beta T cells reportedly came from several hundred expanded graft clones. A year post-transplant, T-cell counts and diversity derived mostly from newly produced T cells.

The CDR3 length is 14 residues. The ends were cut back, 0 bases at V and 2 bases at J, with 7 bases in the middle. Germline-derived CDR1 and CDR2 are SGHRS and YFSETQ. Preparation of the TCRbeta library involved a method that used unique molecular identifiers. MiXCR was run by TCRdb on the PCR reads, yielding one entry per CDR3 protein. The table has 130,000 or so distinct CDR3 sequences, about 9.9% seen once; the top ten hold more than 20%. The sample consisted of PBMCs, mostly from graft donor cells, taken 180 days after TCRalphabeta/CD19-depleted stem cell transplant. This TCR was sampled from a girl in the first two years of life who had a stem cell transplant for combined immunodeficiency, so the T cells may come from the graft donor. The V gene is TRBV5-1, the J gene TRBJ2-3; D call uncertain. CDR3 amino acids: CASSLGPTTDTQYF. DNA of the CDR3: TGCGCCAGCAGCTTGGGCCCCACCACAGATACGCAGTATTTT. The whole variable domain, filled in from reference TRBV5-1 and TRBJ2-3, reads KAGVTQTPRYLIKTRGQQVTLSCSPISGHRSVSWYQQTPGQGLQFLFEYFSETQRNKGNFPGRFSGRQFSNSRSEMNVSTLELGDSALYLCASSLGPTTDTQYFGPGTRLTVL.